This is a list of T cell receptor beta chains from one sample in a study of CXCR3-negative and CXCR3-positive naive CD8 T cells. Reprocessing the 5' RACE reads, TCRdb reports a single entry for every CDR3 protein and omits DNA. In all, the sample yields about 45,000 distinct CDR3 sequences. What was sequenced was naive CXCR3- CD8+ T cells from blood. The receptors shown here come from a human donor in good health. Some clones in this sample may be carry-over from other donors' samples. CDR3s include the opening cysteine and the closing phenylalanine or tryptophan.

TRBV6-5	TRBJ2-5	CASSYSGRPQETQYF
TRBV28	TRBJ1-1	CASRPMGANTEAFF
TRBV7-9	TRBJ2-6	CASSTSRRDRGSDSGANVLTF
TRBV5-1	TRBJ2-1	CASSLEGAGSSYNEQFF
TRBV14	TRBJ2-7	CASSHHQIYEQYF
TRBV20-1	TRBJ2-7	CSAREQGAFEQYF
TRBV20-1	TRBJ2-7	CSARVGSIDEQYF
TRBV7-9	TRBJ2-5	CASSPPSPGGETQYF
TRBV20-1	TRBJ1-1	CSAYTGWGTEAFF
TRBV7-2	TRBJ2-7	CASSLARIKAGELEQYF
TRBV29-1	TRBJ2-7	CSVLPKGRETYEQYF
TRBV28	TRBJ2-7	CASLGLYGQGAYEQYF
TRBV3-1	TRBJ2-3	CASSPQPTAVTDTQYF
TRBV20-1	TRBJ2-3	CSARDRQLAGGIDTQYF
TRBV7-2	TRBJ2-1	CASSPGLAGNNEQFF
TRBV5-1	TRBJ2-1	CASSLWSGAPPVF
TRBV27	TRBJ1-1	CASSFYRAGTEAFF
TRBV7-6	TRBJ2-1	CASSLALIVAGDFEEQFF
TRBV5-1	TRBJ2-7	CASSLADSSYEQYF
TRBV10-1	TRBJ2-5	CASSRTRGQGETQYF
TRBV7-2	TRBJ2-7	CASSRSLSYEQYF
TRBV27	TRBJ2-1	CASSYGGANEQFF
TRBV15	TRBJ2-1	CATIRVIDRRGGLFF
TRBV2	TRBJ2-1	CASSATRTGVSNEQFF
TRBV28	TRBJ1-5	CASSLGQGRQPQHF
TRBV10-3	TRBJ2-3	CAISLQGGDTQYF
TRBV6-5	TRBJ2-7	CASSYSITGLLAGVYEQYF
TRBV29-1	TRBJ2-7	CSLVGERDEQYF
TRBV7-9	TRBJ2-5	CASSWTGGPQETQYF
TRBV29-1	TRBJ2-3	CSGIPGTGTDTQYF
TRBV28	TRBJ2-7	CASSWRQGFEQYF
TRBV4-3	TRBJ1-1	CASSFRREQEAFF
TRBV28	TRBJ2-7	CASSLSVEIAGGPEQYF
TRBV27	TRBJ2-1	CASSTSGRPESEQFF
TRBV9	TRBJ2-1	CASSHQTGSEYNEQFF
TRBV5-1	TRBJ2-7	CASSFPDGRPPYEQYF
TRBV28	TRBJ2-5	CASSLQGGETQYF
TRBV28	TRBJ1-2	CASSLSPTGNGYTF
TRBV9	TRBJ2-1	CASSVTSGGYNEQFF
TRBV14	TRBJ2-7	CASSQVDYEQYF
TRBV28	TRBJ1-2	CASSFSGGYTF
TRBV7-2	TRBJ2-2	CASSPGPSLYTGELFF
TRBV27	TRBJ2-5	CASGLVAQETQYF
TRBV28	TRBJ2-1	CASSSRTSGGLRLYNEQFF
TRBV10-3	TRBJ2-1	CAISDEEGTIYNEQFF
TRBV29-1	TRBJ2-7	CSVEGQVSPYEQYF
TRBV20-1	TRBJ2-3	CSADRGTDTQYF
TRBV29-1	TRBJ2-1	CSVESKNEQFF
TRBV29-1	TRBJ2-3	CSVEEGQGAYIDTQYF
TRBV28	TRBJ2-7	CASSFMGYEQYF
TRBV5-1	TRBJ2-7	CASSPGQGVGEQYF
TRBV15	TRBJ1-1	CATSRDEQPPTYTEAFF
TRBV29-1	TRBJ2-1	CSVDEGLAGFNEQFF
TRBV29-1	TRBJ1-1	CSVDHNPDRDTEAFF
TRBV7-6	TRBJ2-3	CASSLGRGSSTDTQYF
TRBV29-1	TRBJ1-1	CSVVAGAGLSEAFF